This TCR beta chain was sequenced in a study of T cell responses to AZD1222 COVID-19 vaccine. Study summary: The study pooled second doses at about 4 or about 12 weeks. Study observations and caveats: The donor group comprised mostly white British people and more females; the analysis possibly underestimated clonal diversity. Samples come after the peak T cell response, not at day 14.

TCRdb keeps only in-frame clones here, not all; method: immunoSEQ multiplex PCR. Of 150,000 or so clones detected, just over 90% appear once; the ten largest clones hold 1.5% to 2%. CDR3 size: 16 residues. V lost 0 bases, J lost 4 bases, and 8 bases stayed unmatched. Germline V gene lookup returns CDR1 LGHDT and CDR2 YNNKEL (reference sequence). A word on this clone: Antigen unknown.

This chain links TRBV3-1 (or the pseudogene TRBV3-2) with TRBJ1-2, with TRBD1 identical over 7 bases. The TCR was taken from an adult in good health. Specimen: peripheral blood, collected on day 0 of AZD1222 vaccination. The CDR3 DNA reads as TGTGCCAGCAGCCAAGAGTTAACAGGGGCAAGCTATGGCTACACCTTC. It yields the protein CASSQELTGASYGYTF.